This TCR beta chain comes out of a study of beta chain features in type 1 diabetes. Points from the study as a whole: Type 1 diabetes patients had TCRB CDR3s that were shorter (moderately but significantly so) in all four CD4+ subsets.

This CDR3 spans 15 amino acids. Germline CDR1 SGHRS, CDR2 YFSETQ. V was pared by 4 bases and J by 0 bases, with 10 bases between. This clone was detected a few times. Its antigen is unknown. Of the isolated RNA, all was reverse transcribed, and so the sequenced material was expressed TCRB transcripts. Reads from naive, central memory and regulatory T cell samples averaged around 3.6 million. TCRdb's table, derived via immunoSEQ multiplex PCR, lists solely in-frame clones and lacks some. The sample contains 120,000 to 150,000 clones, about 12% of which appear only once. The chain joins TRBV5-1 to TRBJ2-2; D uncertain. The receptor comes from a man between 18 and 35 years old with type 1 diabetes. Sequenced input: central memory CD4+ T cells from blood. CDR3 in amino acids: CASSHAESNTGELFF. The CDR3 region has the DNA TGCGCCAGCAGCCACGCGGAGTCGAACACCGGGGAGCTGTTTTTT.